The present T cell receptor beta chain was sequenced within a study of blood T cells in healthy people across ages. General study points: TCR beta diversity per million T cells fell roughly linearly with age.

J gave up 11 bases and V 9 bases, and 27 bases lay outside the gene matches. Germline CDR1 SGHTA, CDR2 FQGNSA. The CDR3 has 17 residues. About this clonotype: The target antigen is unknown.

Through a sample-barcoded 5' primer and a J-beta primer mix, a second PCR was run for roughly 7 to 11 cycles. TCRdb passed the 5' RACE reads through MiXCR, listing each CDR3 protein once. This sample yields some 550,000 distinct CDR3 sequences, of which about 45% are seen a single time; 20% to 25% belongs to the top ten. The J gene is TRBJ2-5, the V gene TRBV7-2; TRBD2 agrees at 7 bases. This clonotype was obtained from a man aged 80 or over in good health. Sequenced input: blood. This chain's CDR3 is CASKGLPTALVNNEQYF. CDR3 nucleotides: TGTGCCAGTAAGGGACTACCAACCGCACTAGTGAACAATGAGCAGTACTTC. Looking up the rest from reference TRBV7-2 and TRBJ2-5 gives the full variable domain: GAGVSQSPSNKVTEKGKDVELRCDPISGHTALYWYRQSLGQGLEFLIYFQGNSAPDKSGLPSDRFSAERTGGSVSTLTIQRTQQEDSAVYLCASKGLPTALVNNEQYFGPGTRLLVL.